This T cell receptor (beta chain) came from a study of cytotoxic CD8 clonotypes in ibrutinib-treated CLL. As for the study in general: Mean values per sample were roughly 250,000 productive templates and 75,000 to 100,000 productive rearrangements.

This CDR3 region has 15 residues. Trimming cost V 4 bases and J 4 bases; bases outside gene matches: 7. Germline CDR1 and CDR2: SGDLS and YYNGEE. Profiling relied on immunoSEQ multiplex PCR, and the TCRdb table lists in-frame clones only, not all of them. The sample lists about 86,000 clones, just over 85% occurring once. The source was PBMCs, collected before ibrutinib treatment. The receptor comes from a human donor with chronic lymphocytic leukemia. The chain carries TRBV9 and TRBJ2-1, with 8 bases fitting TRBD2. Here the CDR3 DNA reads TGTGCCAGCAGCCCGGCGGGAGGACCATACAATGAGCAGTTCTTC. This translates into CASSPAGGPYNEQFF.